These 8 T cell receptor beta chains share one sample of origin, sequenced in a study of T cells expressing NK-cell markers. Using the 5' RACE reads, TCRdb records one entry per CDR3 protein without DNA. The data show fewer than 400,000 distinct CDR3 sequences, and the top ten clones hold 5% to 5.5%. The specimen was blood T cells: a sorted CD56 or NKG2C T cell subset, CD4+ or CD8+ T cells, or bulk PBMC T cells (not recorded which). Receptors originate from a man aged 18-75 years in good health.

V gene TRBV28 combines with J gene TRBJ2-7. There are 14 residues in the CDR3. Per germline, CDR1 MDHEN and CDR2 SYDVKM. The CDR3 is CASSSDTGAHEQYF.

The chain joins TRBV6-5 to TRBJ2-7; checking the TCRdb D call of TRBD1 is not possible without DNA. Germline V gene data show CDR1 as MNHEY and CDR2 as SVGAGI. The CDR3 contains 17 residues. The CDR3: CASSPREARVKPREQYF.

The rearrangement links TRBV20-1 to TRBJ2-6. Germline V gives CDR1 DFQATT, CDR2 SNEGSKA (reference sequence). CDR3 size: 14 residues. The CDR3 here is CSASSTTGANVLTF.

The rearrangement uses TRBV7-9 and TRBJ2-3; TCRdb lists TRBD2, though no DNA is available to test this call. The germline V gene encodes CDR1 SEHNR and CDR2 FQNEAQ (reference sequence). The CDR3 contains 17 residues. CDR3 protein: CASSRPGGAVLTDTQYF.

V gene TRBV27 combines with J gene TRBJ2-2; TCRdb gives TRBD2 as the D gene, but with no DNA this cannot be confirmed. Germline V gives CDR1 MNHEY, CDR2 SMNVEV (reference sequence). The CDR3 runs 17 residues. CDR3 residues: CASSFIHRLVGTGELFF.

CDR3 sequence: CASSLYRLAGGEQFF. The chain joins TRBV7-2 to TRBJ2-1; TCRdb designates TRBD2, a call that cannot be tested without DNA. Germline-derived CDR1 and CDR2 are SGHTA and FQGNSA. The length of the CDR3 is 15 residues.

The rearrangement links TRBV20-1 to TRBJ1-1; TCRdb gives TRBD1 as the D gene, but with no DNA this cannot be confirmed. CDR1 and CDR2 from the germline V gene are DFQATT and SNEGSKA (reference sequence). The CDR3 sequence is 11 residues long. CDR3 region: CRGSQGTEAFF.

CDR3 protein: CASSGPDRTNQPQHF. This chain joins TRBV7-3 and TRBJ1-5; TCRdb designates TRBD1, a call that cannot be tested without DNA. CDR1 is SGHTA, CDR2 FQGTGA, per germline. This CDR3 is built from 15 residues.